This passage covers 10 T cell receptor beta chains from one sample sequenced in a study of T cell responses to AZD1222 COVID-19 vaccine. Clones were sequenced by immunoSEQ multiplex PCR, and TCRdb holds only the in-frame ones, with some missing. The sample shows about 100,000 clones, around 87% of them seen only once. The sequenced sample was peripheral blood, obtained 28 days after the second AZD1222 dose. The receptors shown here come from an adult who received the AZD1222 COVID-19 vaccine.

The chain is built from TRBV20-1 and TRBJ2-5, with D hard to call. The V gene's germline CDR1 is DFQATT and CDR2 SNEGSKA (reference sequence). This CDR3 is 9 amino acids long. V dropped 6 bases and J dropped 5 bases, with 4 bases sitting between them. Written as DNA, the CDR3 is TGCAGTGCGGCGGAGACCCAGTACTTC. Translation gives CSAAETQYF.

The chain carries TRBV4-1 and TRBJ2-2, with 8 bases matching TRBD2. Germline lookup yields CDR1 MGHRA and CDR2 YSYEKL. Trimming cost V 1 base and J 7 bases; bases outside gene matches: 8. This CDR3 is built from 16 residues. The CDR3 here is CASSQGRRGGLGELFF. The CDR3 bases are TGCGCCAGCAGCCAAGGACGACGGGGGGGCCTCGGGGAGCTGTTTTTT.

The genes are TRBV13 and TRBJ2-2, with no clear D. The CDR3 contains 15 residues. CDR1 is PRHDT, CDR2 FYEKMQ, per germline (reference sequence). The V gene lost 2 bases and the J gene lost 0 bases, with 7 bases spanning the gap. CDR3 sequence: CASSLPRPNTGELFF. As DNA, the CDR3 is TGTGCCAGCAGCTTACCCCGACCGAACACCGGGGAGCTGTTTTTT.

CDR3 DNA: TGCGCCAGCAGCTTGGGACAGGCGCGCTATGGCTACACCTTC. Protein: CASSLGQARYGYTF. The chain is built from TRBV5-1 and TRBJ1-2; a weak D match, TRBD1 (6 bases). Germline V gene lookup returns CDR1 SGHRS and CDR2 YFSETQ. The V gene lost 0 bases and the J gene lost 4 bases, with 10 bases spanning the gap. There are 14 residues in the CDR3.

A few counts support this clone. CDR3 sequence reads: CASSIPGSYEQYF. The CDR3 DNA reads as TGTGCCAGTAGTATCCCTGGCAGCTACGAGCAGTACTTC. The genes are TRBV19 and TRBJ2-7; D gene ambiguous. V shed 3 bases and J shed 3 bases, with 9 bases lying between them. Germline V gene sequence: CDR1 LNHDA, CDR2 SQIVND (reference sequence). The CDR3 loop spans 13 amino acids.

This chain joins TRBV15 and TRBJ2-7; TRBD1 aligns across 7 bases. The CDR3 is made up of 15 amino acids. With V trimmed by 1 base and J by 1 base, 4 bases remained unmatched. CDR1 LNHNV and CDR2 YYDKDF come from the germline V gene (reference sequence). This CDR3 reads CATSRGGQMSYEQYF. The CDR3 DNA follows: TGTGCCACCAGCAGAGGGGGACAGATGTCCTACGAGCAGTACTTC.

The J gene is TRBJ1-1, the V gene TRBV29-1; 7 positions agree with TRBD1. Trimming at V came to 4 bases and at J to 7 bases, leaving 6 bases not matched to a gene. CDR1 and CDR2 (germline): SQVTM, ANQGSEA. The CDR3 length is 12 residues. The CDR3 DNA follows: TGCAGCGTTGCGTCCGGACAGGTTGAAGCTTTCTTT. Amino acids: CSVASGQVEAFF.

The genes are TRBV6-4 and TRBJ2-5; D possibly matches TRBD1 or TRBD2 (6 bases each). There are 15 residues in the CDR3. V gave up 6 bases and J gave up 1 base, with 15 bases separating them. Germline V gene data show CDR1 as MRHNA and CDR2 as SNTAGT. CDR3 nucleotide sequence: TGTGCCAGCAGCGAGGAGGGGGGCCCCCAAGAGACCCAGTACTTC. Translated: CASSEEGGPQETQYF.

The V gene is TRBV3-1 (or the pseudogene TRBV3-2), the J gene TRBJ1-1; the match to TRBD1 covers 10 bases. The CDR3 has 16 amino acids. The ends lost 4 bases at V and 0 bases at J; junction bases unmatched: 5. Germline CDR1 and CDR2: LGHDT and YNNKEL (reference sequence). CDR3 DNA: TGTGCCAGCAGCCCTAAGGGACAGGGGATGAACACTGAAGCTTTCTTT. It yields the protein CASSPKGQGMNTEAFF.

This clone came up a few times. This chain links TRBV18 with TRBJ1-2; D is possibly TRBD1 (5 bases). Germline CDR1 and CDR2: KGHSH and LQKENI. V was cut by 6 bases and J by 8 bases, with 19 bases left in between. This CDR3 contains 14 residues. The CDR3 region has the DNA TGTGCCAGCTCCCGCGAGAGGGGTTCGGGCGGCTACACCTTC. Translated, it gives CASSRERGSGGYTF.